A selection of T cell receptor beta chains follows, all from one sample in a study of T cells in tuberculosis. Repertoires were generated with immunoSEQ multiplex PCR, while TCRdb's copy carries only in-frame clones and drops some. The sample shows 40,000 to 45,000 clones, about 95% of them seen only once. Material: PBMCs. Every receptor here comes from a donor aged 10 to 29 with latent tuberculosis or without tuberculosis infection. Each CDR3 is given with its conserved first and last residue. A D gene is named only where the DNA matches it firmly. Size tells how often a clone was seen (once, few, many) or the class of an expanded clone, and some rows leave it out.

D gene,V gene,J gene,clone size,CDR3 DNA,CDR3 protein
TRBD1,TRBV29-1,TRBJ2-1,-,TGCAGCGTTGATAAAGGGGGACAGGGGATTTTCAATGAGCAGTTCTTC,CSVDKGGQGIFNEQFF
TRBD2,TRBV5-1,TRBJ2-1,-,TGCGCCAGCAGCCCCCTGGGACTAGCGGGAGGCCTAGACAATGAGCAGTTCTTC,CASSPLGLAGGLDNEQFF
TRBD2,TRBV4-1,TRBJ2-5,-,TGCGCCAGCAGCCAAGCGGGAGGGCGTGACCAGTACTTC,CASSQAGGRDQYF
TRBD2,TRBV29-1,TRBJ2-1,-,TGCAGCGCAAAAGGGACTAGCGGGAGGGTCCGGCGGTTGGAGCAGTTCTTC,CSAKGTSGRVRRLEQFF
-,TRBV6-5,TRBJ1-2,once,TGTGCCAGCATCGAGGCCGGAGGGGACTATGGCTACACCTTC,CASIEAGGDYGYTF
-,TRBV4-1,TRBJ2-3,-,TGCGCCAGCAGCCAAGCGGTGGGACCCTCCAGGGGACGCACAGATACGCAGTATTTT,CASSQAVGPSRGRTDTQYF
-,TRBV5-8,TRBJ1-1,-,TGTGCCAGCGGAACCTGGACAGCGAACACTGAAGCTTTCTTT,CASGTWTANTEAFF
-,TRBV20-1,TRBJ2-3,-,TGCAGTGCTAGATCGGATACGCAGTATTTT,CSARSDTQYF
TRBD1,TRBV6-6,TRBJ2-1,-,TGTGCCAGCAGTTACGGGGACAGGGAGTACAATGAGCAGTTCTTC,CASSYGDREYNEQFF
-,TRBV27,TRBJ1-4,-,TGTGCCAGCAGTTTATCGGCGGGGGGTGAAAAACTGTTTTTT,CASSLSAGGEKLFF